The entry below gives a single T cell receptor beta chain sequence along with its context. Its antigen is not known. The sample originates from a study of cytomegalovirus exposure and HLA in healthy donors. As for the study in general: T cells numbering about 200 million yielded around 120 million unique TCR beta sequences in an earlier analysis.

Findings and limits, study-wide: The study designated around 150 TCR beta chains cytomegalovirus-associated. Common viral pathogens (according to a later analysis) appeared linked to several of the most significant clusters.

In the PCR, 60 Vbeta and 13 Jbeta primers were used. The repertoire was sequenced with immunoSEQ multiplex PCR; TCRdb's copy has only in-frame clones and lacks some. The sample lists about 200,000 clones; around 75% were seen once. This CDR3 spans 12 amino acids. V lost 7 bases and J lost 6, with 13 bases in between. In germline, CDR1 is MDHEN, CDR2 SYDVKM. This TCR was sampled from a male donor in good health and CMV-seropositive. Material: PBMCs. The chain recombines TRBV28 with TRBJ2-7, with D possibly matching TRBD1 (6 bases). The chain's CDR3 is CASNERGFEQYF. The CDR3 DNA is TGTGCCAGCAACGAGAGGGGGTTCGAGCAGTACTTC.